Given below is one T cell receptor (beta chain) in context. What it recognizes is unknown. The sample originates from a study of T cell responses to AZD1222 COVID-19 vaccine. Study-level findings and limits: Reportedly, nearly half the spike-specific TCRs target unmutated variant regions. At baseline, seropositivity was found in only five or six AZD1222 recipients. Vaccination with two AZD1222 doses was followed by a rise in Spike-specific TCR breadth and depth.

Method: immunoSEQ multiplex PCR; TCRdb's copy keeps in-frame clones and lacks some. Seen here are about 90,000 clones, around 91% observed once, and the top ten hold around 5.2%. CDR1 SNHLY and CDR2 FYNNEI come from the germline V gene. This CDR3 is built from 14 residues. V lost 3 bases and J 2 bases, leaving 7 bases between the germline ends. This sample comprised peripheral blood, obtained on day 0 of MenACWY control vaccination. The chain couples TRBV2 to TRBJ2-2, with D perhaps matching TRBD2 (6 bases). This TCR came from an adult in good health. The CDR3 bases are TGTGCCAGCAGTGAGCGGGAAAACACCGGGGAGCTGTTTTTT. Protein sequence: CASSERENTGELFF.